The source of this T cell receptor (beta chain) is a study of T cells in localized non-small cell lung cancer. General study findings and limits: Appearance in adjacent lung was seen for a median roughly 50 of the top 100 tumor clones.

Assay: immunoSEQ multiplex PCR; the TCRdb copy retains only in-frame clones and omits some. There are roughly 2,200 clones in the sample; roughly a quarter occur only once, and about 7.2% lies in the top ten. V shed 4 bases, J shed 5 bases, and the junction held 14 bases outside the gene matches. Germline V gene sequence: CDR1 LNHNV, CDR2 YYDKDF (reference sequence). This CDR3 contains 18 residues. This clone was seen only a few times. The antigen is not known. The material was lung tumor tissue, obtained before any cancer treatment. The chain links TRBV15 to TRBJ1-2; 12 bases are shared with TRBD1. The receptor's source is a man between 35 and 75 years old with stage III lung adenocarcinoma. The CDR3 DNA reads TGTGCCACCAGCAAACTCGCTCCCGGGACAGGGGGCGCATATGGCTACACCTTC. This sequence encodes CATSKLAPGTGGAYGYTF.